This entry lists 26 T cell receptor beta chains sequenced from one sample in a study of chemoradiotherapy in HPV16-positive cancers. Profiled with immunoSEQ multiplex PCR; TCRdb holds only in-frame clones, not every one. The sample has some 10,000 clones, 90% to 95% seen once. Sequencing was performed on blood, taken from a patient who underwent chemoradiotherapy. Receptor source: a human donor with HPV-associated anogenital cancer.

This chain connects TRBV9 to TRBJ1-1; D uncertain. The CDR3 length is 14 residues. Per the germline V gene, CDR1 is SGDLS and CDR2 is YYNGEE. V lost 6 bases to trimming and J lost 5 bases, with 17 bases between them. The CDR3: CASTPRVVGTEAFF. CDR3 nucleotide sequence: TGTGCCAGCACCCCGAGGGTAGTAGGGACTGAAGCTTTCTTT. The full variable domain, rest sourced from reference TRBV9 and TRBJ1-1, is DSGVTQTPKHLITATGQRVTLRCSPRSGDLSVYWYQQSLDQGLQFLIQYYNGEERAKGNILERFSAQQFPDLHSELNLSSLELGDSALYFCASTPRVVGTEAFFGQGTRLTVV.

CDR3 bases: TGTGCCAGCAGCCTGAGGGGGGTAAAACTGTTTTTT. Amino acids: CASSLRGVKLFF. The genes are TRBV14 and TRBJ1-4; D perhaps matches TRBD1 (6 bases). The germline V gene encodes CDR1 SGHDN and CDR2 FVKESK. The CDR3 sequence is 12 residues long. With 4 bases removed from V and 10 bases from J, the gap between germline ends came to 10 bases.

V and J are TRBV5-1 and TRBJ1-3; D may be TRBD1 (5 bases). The CDR3 consists of 16 residues. Germline V gene sequence: CDR1 SGHRS, CDR2 YFSETQ. V lost 0 bases and J 0 bases, leaving 10 bases between the germline ends. The CDR3: CASSLVAGNSGNTIYF. As DNA, the CDR3 is TGCGCCAGCAGCTTGGTTGCAGGGAACTCTGGAAACACCATATATTTT.

The chain links TRBV7-8 to TRBJ1-2, with D uncertain. Trimming took 5 bases from V and 4 from J, leaving 29 bases between them. The CDR3 contains 19 residues. The germline CDR1 and CDR2 sequences are SGHVS and FQNEAQ. The CDR3 is CASSPPFSGVWLTRYGYTF. The CDR3 DNA reads TGTGCCAGCAGCCCCCCTTTTAGTGGGGTTTGGCTAACTCGCTATGGCTACACCTTC.

The chain joins TRBV5-6 to TRBJ2-1, with TRBD2 identical over 8 bases. CDR3 size: 14 residues. Germline V gene lookup returns CDR1 SGHDT and CDR2 YYEEEE. V dropped 4 bases and J dropped 5; count of bases not matched to a gene: 5. The CDR3 nucleotides are TGTGCCAGCAGCAAACTAGCGGCCGACAATGAGCAGTTCTTC. Translating it yields CASSKLAADNEQFF.

The chain employs TRBV29-1 and TRBJ2-5; D remains unclear. Judging by the DNA end, TRBJ2-7 fits better; the J call may be wrong. From germline, CDR1 is SQVTM and CDR2 ANQGSEA. CDR3 length: 12 amino acids. This chain's CDR3 is CSVEINDYEQYF. In nucleotides, the CDR3 is TGCAGCGTTGAGATTAACGACTACGAGCAGTACTTC.

This clone was seen only once. This chain joins TRBV5-4 and TRBJ2-3; no definite D call. The length of the CDR3 is 14 residues. Trimming cost V 5 bases and J 1 base, with 11 bases left between them. Germline V gene data show CDR1 as SGHNT and CDR2 as YYREEE (reference sequence). The DNA of the CDR3 is TGTGCCAGCAGGCCCTTATGGGGCACAGATACGCAGTATTTT. Its translation: CASRPLWGTDTQYF.

The chain has TRBV11-2 and TRBJ2-1; 11 nucleotides agree with TRBD2. The CDR3 has 18 residues. Trimming at V came to 3 bases and at J to 6 bases, leaving 13 bases not matched to a gene. Germline values: CDR1 SGHAT, CDR2 FQNNGV. CDR3 DNA: TGTGCCAGCAGCTTGGTTAGCGGGGGGGCGGTCTCGTCCAATGAGCAGTTCTTC. It is translated as CASSLVSGGAVSSNEQFF.

This clone showed up just a few times. This rearrangement joins TRBV6-1 to TRBJ1-2; D may be TRBD1 (5 bases). Trimming took off 3 bases at V and 3 bases at J, with 11 bases between the two ends. Germline CDR1 and CDR2: MNHNS and SASEGT. CDR3 length: 14 residues. CDR3 sequence (DNA): TGTGCCAGCAGTGAGGCCGGGACTCACTATGGCTACACCTTC. Protein product: CASSEAGTHYGYTF.

The V call is TRBV15, the J call TRBJ1-3, with 7 bases lining up with TRBD1. CDR1 LNHNV and CDR2 YYDKDF come from the germline V gene (reference sequence). The CDR3 consists of 15 residues. Losses at the gene ends were 0 bases for V and 6 bases for J; bases not matched to a gene: 5. CDR3 sequence (DNA): TGTGCCACCAGCAGAGACCCGGGACAGCCAAACACCATATATTTT. Amino acid sequence: CATSRDPGQPNTIYF.

The rearrangement uses TRBV4-2 and TRBJ2-7, with 7 bases fitting TRBD2. V lost 1 base and J lost 0; bases outside the gene matches: 9. Germline V gene lookup returns CDR1 LGHNA and CDR2 YNFKEQ. CDR3 length: 17 residues. The CDR3 spells CASSQGLPGTTSYEQYF. Here the CDR3 DNA reads TGTGCCAGCAGCCAAGGGTTACCCGGGACTACCTCCTACGAGCAGTACTTC.

The chain combines TRBV7-9 with TRBJ2-5; 9 bases line up with TRBD2. Germline V gene sequence: CDR1 SEHNR, CDR2 FQNEAQ (reference sequence). The CDR3 extends over 15 amino acids. After removal of 5 bases from V and 0 bases from J, the junction contained 4 bases not matched to a gene. The CDR3, as DNA: TGTGCCAGCAGCCGCGGGGGGGGGTACCAAGAGACCCAGTACTTC. This encodes CASSRGGGYQETQYF.

This rearrangement joins TRBV10-2 to TRBJ1-6; no definite D call. Between the trimmed V and J ends, which lost 6 bases and 7 bases, there was a span of 7 bases. Germline values: CDR1 WSHSY, CDR2 SAAADI. This CDR3 has 12 amino acids. DNA for the CDR3: TGCGCCAGCAGGTTCGGCAATTCACCCCTCCACTTT. Protein sequence: CASRFGNSPLHF.

The chain recombines TRBV11-2 with TRBJ1-1, with TRBD1 matching 7 bases. CDR1 and CDR2 from the germline V gene are SGHAT and FQNNGV. The CDR3 contains 16 residues. Trimming took 5 bases from V and 2 from J; bases not matched to a gene: 11. The CDR3 region has the DNA TGTGCCAGCAGCCCTCGACAGGGTAATGTCAACACTGAAGCTTTCTTT. Protein: CASSPRQGNVNTEAFF.

This chain connects TRBV5-1 to TRBJ2-2, with D hard to call. The CDR3 is 15 residues long. Germline CDR1 and CDR2: SGHRS and YFSETQ. V lost 2 bases and J 3 bases, leaving 11 bases between the germline ends. The CDR3 is CASSLIELDTGELFF. The CDR3 nucleotides read TGCGCCAGCAGCTTAATCGAGCTAGACACCGGGGAGCTGTTTTTT.

This rearrangement joins TRBV9 to TRBJ2-5; 8 bases map to TRBD1. The junction had 8 bases not matched to a gene; V was cut back by 4 bases and J by 3 bases. The germline CDR1 and CDR2 sequences are SGDLS and YYNGEE. The CDR3 extends over 15 amino acids. CDR3 DNA: TGTGCCAGCAGCCCAGGGGGCTTTGGGAAAGAGACCCAGTACTTC. Protein sequence: CASSPGGFGKETQYF.

This chain connects TRBV27 to TRBJ1-1; 11 bases are shared with TRBD1. J lost 11 bases, V lost 3 bases, and 17 bases had no gene match. CDR3 size: 17 residues. CDR1 is MNHEY, CDR2 SMNVEV, per germline (reference sequence). The CDR3 bases are TGTGCCAGCAGTTTTCTAAGGACAGGGGGCGGACTAGGTGTGGCTTTCTTT. Amino acids: CASSFLRTGGGLGVAFF.

The J gene is TRBJ2-5, the V gene TRBV2; 8 bases are a match to TRBD1. The CDR3 is 13 amino acids. CDR1 and CDR2 (germline): SNHLY, FYNNEI. V shed 7 bases and J 9 bases; nucleotides not matched to a gene: 10. This chain's CDR3 is CASNLKTGEAQYF. The CDR3 DNA follows: TGTGCCAGCAACCTGAAGACAGGGGAGGCCCAGTACTTC. Complete variable domain (other parts from reference TRBV2 and TRBJ2-5): EPEVTQTPSHQVTQMGQEVILRCVPISNHLYFYWYRQILGQKVEFLVSFYNNEISEKSEIFDDQFSVERPDGSNFTLKIRSTKLEDSAMYFCASNLKTGEAQYFGPGTRLLVL.

The CDR3 here is CASSLAISAGGLETQYF. Written as DNA, the CDR3 is TGCGCCAGCAGCTTGGCTATCTCAGCGGGGGGGCTTGAGACCCAGTACTTC. The V gene is TRBV5-1, the J gene TRBJ2-5; 10 bases match TRBD2. Germline V gives CDR1 SGHRS, CDR2 YFSETQ. The V gene end was trimmed by 0 bases and the J gene end by 5 bases; junction bases not matched to a gene: 10. CDR3 size: 17 residues.

V and J are TRBV27 and TRBJ1-6; D is unresolved. The germline V and J ends were trimmed by 0 bases and 8 bases, with 5 bases remaining between them. Germline CDR1 is MNHEY and CDR2 is SMNVEV (reference sequence). The CDR3 runs to 13 residues. The CDR3 DNA reads TGTGCCAGCAGTTTATCGCGGGATTCACCCCTCCACTTT. It encodes CASSLSRDSPLHF.

The V gene is TRBV1, the J gene TRBJ2-5; no check of the table's D call, TRBD1, against the DNA was made. TRBV1 is designated a pseudogene. The length of the CDR3 is 16 residues. This CDR3 is CTSSQEPDRGRETQYF. CDR3 DNA: TGCACCAGCAGCCAAGAACCCGACAGGGGGAGGGAGACCCAGTACTTC.

This clone was recorded a few times. The chain joins TRBV9 to TRBJ2-7; 9 nucleotides line up with TRBD1. CDR3 length: 15 residues. Per the germline V gene, CDR1 is SGDLS and CDR2 is YYNGEE. The V gene end was trimmed by 0 bases and the J gene end by 7 bases; junction bases not matched to a gene: 8. Written as DNA, the CDR3 is TGTGCCAGCAGCGTAGGGGGACAGGGAACGGGGGAGCAGTACTTC. Translated: CASSVGGQGTGEQYF. The variable domain in full, with the rest retrieved from reference TRBV9 and TRBJ2-7, is DSGVTQTPKHLITATGQRVTLRCSPRSGDLSVYWYQQSLDQGLQFLIQYYNGEERAKGNILERFSAQQFPDLHSELNLSSLELGDSALYFCASSVGGQGTGEQYFGPGTRLTVT.

V is TRBV6-1 and J is TRBJ1-2; 7 bases fit TRBD1. The CDR3 spans 15 residues. Germline loops: CDR1 MNHNS, CDR2 SASEGT. V lost 2 bases and J lost 4; bases outside the gene matches: 7. CDR3 coding DNA: TGTGCCAGCAGTGAAAACCCCAGGGGGAGCTATGGCTACACCTTC. Translating it yields CASSENPRGSYGYTF.

This chain's CDR3 is CASSEYGGKGTEAFF. CDR3 DNA sequence: TGTGCCAGCAGTGAATATGGGGGGAAAGGGACTGAAGCTTTCTTT. The V gene is TRBV25-1, the J gene TRBJ1-1; D may be TRBD1 (5 bases). Trimming pared 0 bases from V and 5 bases from J, leaving 13 bases between. Germline CDR1 is MGHDK and CDR2 is SYGVNS. The CDR3 length is 15 residues.

This sequence joins TRBV7-9 and TRBJ2-5; no reliable D call. Germline CDR1 reads SEHNR; CDR2 reads FQNEAQ (reference sequence). V was pared by 5 bases and J by 1 base, with 8 bases between. CDR3 length equals 13 residues. The CDR3 nucleotides read TGTGCCAGCAGCCAGGTTGCCCAAGAGACCCAGTACTTC. Its protein is CASSQVAQETQYF.

The CDR3, as DNA: TGTGCCAGCTCCCCAACAGGGGGCACCGGGGAGCTGTTTTTT. This encodes CASSPTGGTGELFF. The rearrangement joins TRBV18 to TRBJ2-2, with 8 bases identical to TRBD1. V lost 6 bases and J lost 4; bases outside the gene matches: 4. The CDR3 consists of 14 residues. The germline V gene has CDR1 KGHSH and CDR2 LQKENI.